One and the same sample provided the 17 T cell receptor beta chains below, sequenced in a study of tissue T cells after allogeneic stem cell transplantation. Measured with immunoSEQ multiplex PCR; TCRdb has only the in-frame clones, and not every one. The sample contains 20,000 to 25,000 clones, over 60% of which appear only once. The sequenced sample consisted of spleen. These receptors were collected from a female BALB/c mouse in good health. This strain's MHC haplotype is H2-d.

Regarding this clone: Gene and germline names: mouse. The DNA ends 1 residue before the CDR3 does, and the rest of the CDR3 is filled in from the germline J gene. This chain links TRBV5 with TRBJ2-7; 7 nucleotides align to TRBD2. V gave up 3 bases and J gave up 0 bases; unmatched junction bases: 2. Germline CDR1 LGHNA, CDR2 YNLKQL (reference sequence). The CDR3 length is 14 residues. The CDR3 bases that were read are TGTGCCAGCAGCCAGGGGGGGAGCTCCTATGAACAGTAC. Translating gives CASSQGGSSYEQY. The whole CDR3 is CASSQGGSSYEQYF.

Details on this clone: Gene names are mouse gene names. The read ends 1 residue early relative to the CDR3; the germline J gene fills the gap. J is TRBJ2-3 and V is TRBV5, with D tentatively TRBD1 (5 bases). V was cut by 2 bases and J by 0 bases, with 9 bases left in between. The CDR3 consists of 15 residues. CDR1 is LGHNA, CDR2 YNLKQL, per germline (reference sequence). CDR3 residues: CASSQQGSSAETLYF. The CDR3 DNA, read in part, is TGTGCCAGCAGCCAACAGGGTTCTAGTGCAGAAACGCTGTAT.

On this clone itself: The gene names here belong to mouse. The CDR3 end lies 1 residue beyond the end of the read and is filled in from the germline J gene. The rearrangement joins TRBV20 to TRBJ2-7; a weak D match, TRBD2 (7 bases). The germline V gene encodes CDR1 GFQATS and CDR2 STVNSAI. V lost 5 bases and J 0 bases, leaving 14 bases between the germline ends. The CDR3 extends over 14 amino acids. CDR3 bases read: TGTGGTGCTGGAGGGGGGCCGAGCTCCTATGAACAGTAC. Its protein is CGAGGGPSSYEQY. The CDR3 reads in full as CGAGGGPSSYEQYF.

Only a few counts were recorded for this clone. Each gene name is a mouse one. The DNA ends 1 residue before the CDR3 does, and the rest of the CDR3 is filled in from the germline J gene. This sample includes further DNA sequences coding for the same CDR3. The chain uses TRBV19 and TRBJ2-7; the D gene is possibly TRBD1 (6 bases). Germline CDR1 FNHDT, CDR2 SITEND (reference sequence). This CDR3 is 13 amino acids long. V lost 0 bases, J lost 4 bases, and 8 bases lay in between. The CDR3 loop reads CASSIGTAYEQYF. CDR3 DNA, as far as it was read: TGTGCCAGCAGTATAGGGACAGCGTATGAACAGTAC.

A word on this clone: The gene names here belong to mouse. Read sequence stops 1 residue before the CDR3 end, and the germline J gene provides the missing end. This chain connects TRBV14 to TRBJ2-4; D uncertain. Germline CDR1 reads SGHDT; CDR2 reads FRDEAV. CDR3 length: 12 residues. V lost 5 bases and J lost 0, with 4 bases in between. CDR3 bases read: TGTGCCAGCAGATGGAGTCAAAACACCTTGTAC. Translation: CASRWSQNTLY. The whole CDR3 reads CASRWSQNTLYF.

This clone was observed a few times. Mouse germline and gene names are used. Here the CDR3 reads CASRPYRGPNERLFF. The covered CDR3 bases are TGTGCCAGCAGACCCTACAGGGGTCCCAACGAAAGATTATTT. This sequence joins TRBV4 and TRBJ1-4; 7 nucleotides align to TRBD1. The read ends 1 residue early relative to the CDR3; the germline J gene fills the gap. The ends lost 6 bases at V and 3 bases at J; junction bases unmatched: 7. The CDR3 extends over 15 amino acids. Germline loops: CDR1 LGHDT, CDR2 YNNKQL (reference sequence).

This clone was seen only a few times. The gene symbols are mouse symbols. The CDR3 goes on 1 residue after the read ends, and that part is filled in from the germline J gene. The V call is TRBV20, the J call TRBJ2-7, with D tentatively TRBD1 (6 bases). Per germline, CDR1 GFQATS and CDR2 STVNSAI. Trimming cost V 0 bases and J 6 bases, with 9 bases left between them. This CDR3 contains 12 residues. The part of the CDR3 DNA that was read is TGTGGTGCTAGGGAAGGCAGGGGTGAACAGTAC. Protein sequence: CGAREGRGEQY. The entire CDR3 sequence reads CGAREGRGEQYF.

The table lists this clone with a count of one. Gene names and germline refer to mouse. The read terminates 1 residue before the CDR3 end, so the remaining end is supplied by the germline J gene. The chain has TRBV13-2 and TRBJ2-5; 8 bases are a match to TRBD2. CDR1 NNHNN and CDR2 SYGAGS come from the germline V gene (reference sequence). V lost 2 bases, J lost 3 bases, and 2 bases stayed unmatched. The CDR3 runs to 14 residues. The covered CDR3 bases are TGTGCCAGCGGTGAAGCTGGGGGGCAAGACACCCAGTAC. Encoded protein: CASGEAGGQDTQY. The full CDR3 sequence reads CASGEAGGQDTQYF.

This clone was detected once. Here the gene names and germline are mouse. The read is 1 residue too short to cover the CDR3 end, so that end is filled in from the germline J gene. The gene calls are TRBV13-2 and TRBJ1-1; 12 bases line up with TRBD1. CDR3 length equals 15 residues. CDR1 NNHNN and CDR2 SYGAGS come from the germline V gene (reference sequence). V dropped 2 bases and J dropped 4; count of bases not matched to a gene: 3. The sequenced part of the CDR3 DNA is TGTGCCAGCGGTGAGGGACAGGGGGCTGGCACAGAAGTCTTC. It translates to CASGEGQGAGTEVF. The entire CDR3 is CASGEGQGAGTEVFF.

Comment on this clone: Mouse gene names and germline throughout. The CDR3 extends 1 residue past the end of the read, so its final part is completed from the germline J gene. The gene calls are TRBV20 and TRBJ2-5; TRBD2 matches at 7 bases. This CDR3 has 16 amino acids. V gave up 3 bases and J gave up 0 bases; unmatched junction bases: 9. Germline V gene data show CDR1 as GFQATS and CDR2 as STVNSAI. CDR3 loop: CGASPGGFFNQDTQYF. The DNA read from the CDR3 is TGTGGTGCTAGTCCGGGGGGGTTTTTTAACCAAGACACCCAGTAC.

To note about this clone: Mouse gene names and germline throughout. The sequenced fragment ends 1 residue before the CDR3 boundary, so the rest is inferred from the germline J gene. The same CDR3 arises from other DNA sequences in this sample as well. This chain links TRBV20 with TRBJ2-1; no reliable D call. The length of the CDR3 is 12 residues. Per the germline V gene, CDR1 is GFQATS and CDR2 is STVNSAI. Trimming pared 0 bases from V and 0 bases from J, leaving 0 bases between. The sequenced part of the CDR3 DNA is TGTGGTGCTAGGGATAACTATGCTGAGCAGTTC. Protein product: CGARDNYAEQF. The whole CDR3 sequence reads CGARDNYAEQFF.

About this clone itself: Mouse gene names apply. The DNA ends 1 residue before the CDR3 does, and the rest of the CDR3 is filled in from the germline J gene. The V and J genes are TRBV14 and TRBJ1-1, with D possibly being TRBD1 (6 bases). This CDR3 is 13 amino acids long. Germline V CDR1 and CDR2: SGHDT, FRDEAV. Between the trimmed V and J ends, which lost 3 bases and 1 base, there was a span of 7 bases. Partial CDR3 DNA: TGTGCCAGCAGTTGGGACATAAACACAGAAGTCTTC. Amino acids: CASSWDINTEVF. The whole CDR3 protein reads CASSWDINTEVFF.

To note about this clone: All gene names here are mouse names. The read is 1 residue too short to cover the CDR3 end, so that end is filled in from the germline J gene. The V call is TRBV5, the J call TRBJ2-5; 8 nucleotides align to TRBD2. The CDR3 is 16 residues long. The junction had 4 bases not matched to a gene; V was cut back by 2 bases and J by 0 bases. The germline gives CDR1 LGHNA, CDR2 YNLKQL (reference sequence). Partial CDR3 DNA: TGTGCCAGCAGCCAAATCACTGGGGGTAACCAAGACACCCAGTAC. Amino acids: CASSQITGGNQDTQY. The whole CDR3 protein reads CASSQITGGNQDTQYF.

Remarks on this clone: The genes and germline here are from mouse. The CDR3 end falls 1 residue outside the read, so it is completed with the germline J gene. J is TRBJ2-7 and V is TRBV5, with 9 bases lining up with TRBD2. The germline V gene has CDR1 LGHNA and CDR2 YNLKQL (reference sequence). CDR3 length: 13 amino acids. Germline trimming cut 6 bases from V and 2 bases from J; bases unmatched to any gene: 2. The part of the CDR3 DNA that was read is TGTGCCAGCAGAGGGACTGGGACCTATGAACAGTAC. This gives the protein CASRGTGTYEQY. The full CDR3 sequence reads CASRGTGTYEQYF.

With regard to this clone: The listed genes are named as in mouse. The sequence runs out 1 residue before the end of the CDR3; the remainder is reconstructed from the germline J gene. The gene calls are TRBV31 and TRBJ2-1; 7 nucleotides align to TRBD1. V was clipped by 1 base and J by 1 base; unmatched bases: 1. Germline lookup yields CDR1 GKSSPN and CDR2 SITVG. The CDR3 extends over 14 amino acids. CDR3 loop: CAWSPGQNYAEQFF. The covered CDR3 bases are TGTGCCTGGAGTCCGGGACAGAACTATGCTGAGCAGTTC.

A word on this clone: All gene names here are mouse names. With the read ending 1 residue before the CDR3 end, the germline J gene is used to fill in that end. This chain joins TRBV31 and TRBJ1-1, with D uncertain. V dropped 1 base and J dropped 0 bases, with 6 bases sitting between them. This CDR3 comprises 13 residues. Germline CDR1 is GKSSPN and CDR2 is SITVG. CDR3 loop: CAWSPHPNTEVFF. The sequenced CDR3 bases are TGTGCCTGGAGTCCCCACCCAAACACAGAAGTCTTC.

A remark on this clone: Gene names refer to mouse genes. Read coverage stops 1 residue before the CDR3 terminus; the germline J gene supplies the remainder. At the DNA level, this CDR3 is encoded by other sequences in the same sample as well. The genes are TRBV1 and TRBJ2-5; D remains ambiguous. Germline V CDR1 and CDR2: NSQYPW, LRSPGD (reference sequence). V lost 9 bases and J 2 bases, leaving 9 bases between the germline ends. This CDR3 has 12 amino acids. Incomplete CDR3 DNA: TGCACCTGTAGTCTGATCCAAGACACCCAGTAC. It is translated as CTCSLIQDTQY. The whole CDR3 reads CTCSLIQDTQYF.